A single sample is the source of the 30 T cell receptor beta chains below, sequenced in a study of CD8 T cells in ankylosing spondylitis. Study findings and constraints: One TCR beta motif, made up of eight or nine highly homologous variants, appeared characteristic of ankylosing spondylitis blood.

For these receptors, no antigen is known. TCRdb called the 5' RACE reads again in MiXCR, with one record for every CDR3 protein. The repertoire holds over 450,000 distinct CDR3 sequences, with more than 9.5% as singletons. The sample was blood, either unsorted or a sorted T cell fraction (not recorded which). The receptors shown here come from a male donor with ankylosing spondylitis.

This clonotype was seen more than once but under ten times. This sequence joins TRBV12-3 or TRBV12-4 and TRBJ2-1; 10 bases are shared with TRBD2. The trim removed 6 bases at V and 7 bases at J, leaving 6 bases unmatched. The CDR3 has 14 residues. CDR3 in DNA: TGTGCCAGCAGCCAGCGGGAGGGCCGGAATGAGCAGTTCTTC. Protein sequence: CASSQREGRNEQFF.

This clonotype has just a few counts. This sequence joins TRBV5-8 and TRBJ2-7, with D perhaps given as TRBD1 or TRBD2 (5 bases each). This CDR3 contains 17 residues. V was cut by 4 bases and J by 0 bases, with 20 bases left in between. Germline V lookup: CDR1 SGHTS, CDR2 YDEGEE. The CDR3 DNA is TGTGCCAGCAGCAGAGGTGTGGGGCCGGGGCGCTCCTACGAGCAGTACTTC. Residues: CASSRGVGPGRSYEQYF. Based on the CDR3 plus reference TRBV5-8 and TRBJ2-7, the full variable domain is EAGVTQSPTHLIKTRGQQATLRCSPISGHTSVYWYQQALGLGLQFLLWYDEGEERNRGNFPPRFSGRQFPNYSSELNVNALELEDSALYLCASSRGVGPGRSYEQYFGPGTRLTVT.

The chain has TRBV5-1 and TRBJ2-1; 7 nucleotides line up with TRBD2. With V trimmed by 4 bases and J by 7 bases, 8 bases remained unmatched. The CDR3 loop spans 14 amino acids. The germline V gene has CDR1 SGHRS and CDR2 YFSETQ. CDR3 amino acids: CASSGGGGSNEQFF. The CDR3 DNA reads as TGCGCCAGCAGCGGCGGGGGAGGGAGTAATGAGCAGTTCTTC.

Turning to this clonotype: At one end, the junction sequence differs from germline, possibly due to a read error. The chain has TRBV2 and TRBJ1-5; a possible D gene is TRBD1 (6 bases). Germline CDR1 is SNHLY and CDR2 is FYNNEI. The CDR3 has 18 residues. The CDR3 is CAISPIPDRSNSNQPQHF. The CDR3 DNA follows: TGTGCCATCAGTCCTATCCCCGACAGGAGTAATAGCAATCAGCCCCAGCATTTT. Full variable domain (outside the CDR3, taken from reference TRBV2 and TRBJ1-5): EPEVTQTPSHQVTQMGQEVILRCVPISNHLYFYWYRQILGQKVEFLVSFYNNEISEKSEIFDDQFSVERPDGSNFTLKIRSTKLEDSAMYFCAISPIPDRSNSNQPQHFGDGTRLSIL.

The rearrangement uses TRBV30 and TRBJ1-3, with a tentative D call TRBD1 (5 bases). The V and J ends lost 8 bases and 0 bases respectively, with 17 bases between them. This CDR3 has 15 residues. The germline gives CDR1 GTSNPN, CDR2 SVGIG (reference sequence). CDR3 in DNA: TGTGCCCACCGGCCGGAGGGGTTCTCTGGAAACACCATATATTTT. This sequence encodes CAHRPEGFSGNTIYF.

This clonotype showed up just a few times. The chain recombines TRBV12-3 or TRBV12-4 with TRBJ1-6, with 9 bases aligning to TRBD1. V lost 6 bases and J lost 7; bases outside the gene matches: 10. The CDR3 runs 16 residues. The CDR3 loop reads CASSRSQTGGNSPLHF. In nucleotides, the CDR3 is TGTGCCAGCAGCCGTTCCCAAACAGGGGGCAATTCACCCCTCCACTTT.

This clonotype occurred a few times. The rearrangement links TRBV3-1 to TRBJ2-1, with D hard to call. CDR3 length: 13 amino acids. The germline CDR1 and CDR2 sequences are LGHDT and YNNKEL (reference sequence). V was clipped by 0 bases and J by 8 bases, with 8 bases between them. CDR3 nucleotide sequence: TGTGCCAGCAGCCAAGACTGGTTCGATGAGCAGTTCTTC. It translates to CASSQDWFDEQFF.

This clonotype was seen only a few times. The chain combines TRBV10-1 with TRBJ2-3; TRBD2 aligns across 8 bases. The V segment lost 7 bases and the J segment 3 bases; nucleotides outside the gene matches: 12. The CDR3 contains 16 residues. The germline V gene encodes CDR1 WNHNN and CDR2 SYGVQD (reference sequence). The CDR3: CASTNLIPGGTDTQYF. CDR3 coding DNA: TGCGCCAGCACCAACCTCATCCCGGGAGGGACAGATACGCAGTATTTT.

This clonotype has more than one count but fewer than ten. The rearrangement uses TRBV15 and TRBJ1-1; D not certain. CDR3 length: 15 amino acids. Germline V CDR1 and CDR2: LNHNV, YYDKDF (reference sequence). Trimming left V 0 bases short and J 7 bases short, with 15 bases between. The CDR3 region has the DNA TGTGCCACCAGCAGAGATCACGGGGAAGCAGGTGAAGCTTTCTTT. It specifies CATSRDHGEAGEAFF.

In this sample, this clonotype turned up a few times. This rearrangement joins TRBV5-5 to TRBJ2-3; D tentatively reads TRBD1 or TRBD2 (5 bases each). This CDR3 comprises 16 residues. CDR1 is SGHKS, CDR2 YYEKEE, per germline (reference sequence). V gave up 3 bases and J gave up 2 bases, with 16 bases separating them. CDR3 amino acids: CASSYDIGTITDTQYF. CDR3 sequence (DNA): TGTGCCAGCAGCTACGACATCGGGACCATCACAGATACGCAGTATTTT.

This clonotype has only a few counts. The CDR3 bases are TGCAGCGCCACTAGCGGAGGGGGCCCAGATACGCAGTATTTT. This codes for CSATSGGGPDTQYF. The V and J genes are TRBV29-1 and TRBJ2-3, with a weak D call TRBD2 (8 bases). The germline gives CDR1 SQVTM, CDR2 ANQGSEA. The CDR3 consists of 14 residues. Trimming stripped 7 bases from V and 4 bases from J, with 18 bases between.

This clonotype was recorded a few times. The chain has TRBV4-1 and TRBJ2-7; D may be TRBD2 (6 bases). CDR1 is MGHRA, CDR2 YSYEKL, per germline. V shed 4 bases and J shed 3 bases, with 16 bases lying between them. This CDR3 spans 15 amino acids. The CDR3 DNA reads TGCGCCAGCAGCCGGCCTGGGACTGGGATCTACGAGCAGTACTTC. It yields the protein CASSRPGTGIYEQYF.

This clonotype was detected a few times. CDR3 protein: CSARDPLAGVGELFF. The CDR3, as DNA: TGCAGTGCTAGAGATCCCCTAGCGGGAGTCGGGGAGCTGTTTTTT. The chain is built from TRBV20-1 and TRBJ2-2; 10 bases fit TRBD2. CDR1 and CDR2 (germline): DFQATT, SNEGSKA (reference sequence). Trimming cost V 0 bases and J 7 bases; bases outside gene matches: 5. The CDR3 totals 15 residues.

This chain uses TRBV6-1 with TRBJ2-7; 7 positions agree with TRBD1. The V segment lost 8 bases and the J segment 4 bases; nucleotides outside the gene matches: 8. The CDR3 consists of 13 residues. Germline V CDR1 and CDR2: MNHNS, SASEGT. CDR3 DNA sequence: TGTGCCAGCCAAGGGGACAGAGAGTACGAGCAGTACTTC. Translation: CASQGDREYEQYF.

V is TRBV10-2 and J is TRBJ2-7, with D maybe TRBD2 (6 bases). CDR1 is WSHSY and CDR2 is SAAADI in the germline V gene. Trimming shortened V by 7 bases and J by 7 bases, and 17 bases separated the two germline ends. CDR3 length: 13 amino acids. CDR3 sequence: CASTDGGSREQYV. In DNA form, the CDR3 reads TGCGCCAGCACCGATGGGGGGTCGAGGGAGCAGTACGTC.

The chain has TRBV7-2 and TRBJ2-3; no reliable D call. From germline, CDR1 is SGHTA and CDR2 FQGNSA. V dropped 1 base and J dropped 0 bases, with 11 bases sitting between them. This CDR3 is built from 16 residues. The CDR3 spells CASSLEADTSTDTQYF. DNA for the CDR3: TGTGCCAGCAGCTTAGAGGCGGATACTAGCACAGATACGCAGTATTTT.

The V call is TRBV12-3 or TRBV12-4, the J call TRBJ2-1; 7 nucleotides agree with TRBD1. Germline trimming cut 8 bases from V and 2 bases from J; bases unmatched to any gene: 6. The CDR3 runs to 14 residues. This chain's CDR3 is CASARDRAYNEQFF. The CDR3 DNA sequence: TGTGCCAGCGCTCGGGACAGAGCCTACAATGAGCAGTTCTTC.

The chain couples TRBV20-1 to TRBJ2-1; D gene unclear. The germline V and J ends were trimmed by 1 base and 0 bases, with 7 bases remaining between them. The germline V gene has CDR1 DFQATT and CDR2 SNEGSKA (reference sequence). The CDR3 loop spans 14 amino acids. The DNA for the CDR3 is TGCAGTGCTAGAGGGTGGAGCTCCTACAATGAGCAGTTCTTC. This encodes CSARGWSSYNEQFF.

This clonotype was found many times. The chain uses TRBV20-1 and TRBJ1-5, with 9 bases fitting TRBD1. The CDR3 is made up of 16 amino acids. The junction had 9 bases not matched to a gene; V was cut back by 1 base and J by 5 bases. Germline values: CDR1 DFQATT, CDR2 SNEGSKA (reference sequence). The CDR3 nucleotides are TGCAGTGCTAGAGGGGGTGGGACAGGGCACTATCAGCCCCAGCATTTT. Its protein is CSARGGGTGHYQPQHF.

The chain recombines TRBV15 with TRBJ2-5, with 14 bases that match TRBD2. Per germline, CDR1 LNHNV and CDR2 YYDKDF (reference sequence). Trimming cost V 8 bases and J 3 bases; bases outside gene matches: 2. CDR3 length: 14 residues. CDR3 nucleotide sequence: TGTGCCACCCAGGGACTAGCGGGAGAAGAGACCCAGTACTTC. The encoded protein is CATQGLAGEETQYF.

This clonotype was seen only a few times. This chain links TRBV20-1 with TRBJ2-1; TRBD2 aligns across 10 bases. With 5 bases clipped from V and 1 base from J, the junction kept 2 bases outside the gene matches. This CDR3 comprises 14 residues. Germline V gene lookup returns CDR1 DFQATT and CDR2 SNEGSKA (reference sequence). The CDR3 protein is CSASTSGSYNEQFF. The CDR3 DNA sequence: TGCAGTGCTTCGACTAGCGGGTCCTACAATGAGCAGTTCTTC.

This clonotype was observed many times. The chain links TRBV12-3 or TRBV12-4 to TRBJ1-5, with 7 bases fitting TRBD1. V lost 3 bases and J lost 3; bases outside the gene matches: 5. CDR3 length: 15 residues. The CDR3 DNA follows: TGTGCCAGCAGTTTTGGGACAGCCCTCAATCAGCCCCAGCATTTT. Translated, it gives CASSFGTALNQPQHF.

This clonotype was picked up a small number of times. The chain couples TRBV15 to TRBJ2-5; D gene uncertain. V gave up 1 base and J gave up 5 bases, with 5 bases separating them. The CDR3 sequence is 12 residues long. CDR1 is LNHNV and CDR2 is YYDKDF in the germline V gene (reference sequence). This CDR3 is CATSRVGETQYF. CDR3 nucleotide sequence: TGTGCCACCAGCAGAGTTGGGGAGACCCAGTACTTC.

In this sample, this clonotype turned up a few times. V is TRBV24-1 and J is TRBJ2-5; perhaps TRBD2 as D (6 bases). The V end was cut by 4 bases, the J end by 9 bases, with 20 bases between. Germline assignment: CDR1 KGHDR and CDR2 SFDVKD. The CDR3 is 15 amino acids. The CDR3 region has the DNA TGTGCCACCAGTGACCCCACGGGGGACTCTCAGTCCCAGTACTTC. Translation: CATSDPTGDSQSQYF.

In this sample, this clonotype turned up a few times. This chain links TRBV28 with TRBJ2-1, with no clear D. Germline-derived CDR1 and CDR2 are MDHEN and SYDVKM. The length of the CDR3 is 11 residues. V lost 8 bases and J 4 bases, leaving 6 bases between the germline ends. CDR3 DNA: TGTGCCAGCCTCGGGTACAATGAGCAGTTCTTC. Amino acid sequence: CASLGYNEQFF. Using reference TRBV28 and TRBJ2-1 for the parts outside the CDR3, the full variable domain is DVKVTQSSRYLVKRTGEKVFLECVQDMDHENMFWYRQDPGLGLRLIYFSYDVKMKEKGDIPEGYSVSREKKERFSLILESASTNQTSMYLCASLGYNEQFFGPGTRLTVL.

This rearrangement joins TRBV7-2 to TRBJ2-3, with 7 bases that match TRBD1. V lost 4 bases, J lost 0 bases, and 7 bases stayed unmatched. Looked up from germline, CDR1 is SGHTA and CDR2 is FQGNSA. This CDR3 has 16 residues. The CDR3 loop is CASSSTGALSTDTQYF. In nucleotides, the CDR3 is TGTGCCAGCAGCTCCACAGGGGCCCTTAGCACAGATACGCAGTATTTT.

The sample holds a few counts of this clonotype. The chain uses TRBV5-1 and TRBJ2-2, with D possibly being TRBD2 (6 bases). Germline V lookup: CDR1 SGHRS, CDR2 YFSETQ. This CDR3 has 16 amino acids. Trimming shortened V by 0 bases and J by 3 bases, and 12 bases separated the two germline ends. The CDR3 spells CASSLEPSGYTGELFF. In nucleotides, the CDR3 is TGCGCCAGCAGCTTGGAGCCCAGCGGGTACACCGGGGAGCTGTTTTTT.

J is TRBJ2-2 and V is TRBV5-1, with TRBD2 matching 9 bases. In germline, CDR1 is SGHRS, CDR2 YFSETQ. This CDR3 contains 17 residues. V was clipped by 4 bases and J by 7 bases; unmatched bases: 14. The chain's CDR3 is CASSVLAGLASSGELFF. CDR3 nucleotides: TGCGCCAGCAGCGTTCTAGCGGGGCTCGCCAGCAGCGGGGAGCTGTTTTTT.

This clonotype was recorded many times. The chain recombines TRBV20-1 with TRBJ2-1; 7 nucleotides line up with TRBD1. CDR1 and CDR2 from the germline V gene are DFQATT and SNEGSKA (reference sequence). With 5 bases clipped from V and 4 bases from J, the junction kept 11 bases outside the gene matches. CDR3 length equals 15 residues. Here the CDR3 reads CSAPPRGLGYNEQFF. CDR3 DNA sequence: TGCAGTGCTCCCCCAAGGGGGCTCGGGTACAATGAGCAGTTCTTC.

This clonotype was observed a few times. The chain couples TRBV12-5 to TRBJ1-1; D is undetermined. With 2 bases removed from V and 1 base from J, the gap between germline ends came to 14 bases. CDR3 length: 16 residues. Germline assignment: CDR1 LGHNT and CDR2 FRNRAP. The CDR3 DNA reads TGTGCTAGTGGTTTGCCCACACCGACGGGGAACACTGAAGCTTTCTTT. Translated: CASGLPTPTGNTEAFF.